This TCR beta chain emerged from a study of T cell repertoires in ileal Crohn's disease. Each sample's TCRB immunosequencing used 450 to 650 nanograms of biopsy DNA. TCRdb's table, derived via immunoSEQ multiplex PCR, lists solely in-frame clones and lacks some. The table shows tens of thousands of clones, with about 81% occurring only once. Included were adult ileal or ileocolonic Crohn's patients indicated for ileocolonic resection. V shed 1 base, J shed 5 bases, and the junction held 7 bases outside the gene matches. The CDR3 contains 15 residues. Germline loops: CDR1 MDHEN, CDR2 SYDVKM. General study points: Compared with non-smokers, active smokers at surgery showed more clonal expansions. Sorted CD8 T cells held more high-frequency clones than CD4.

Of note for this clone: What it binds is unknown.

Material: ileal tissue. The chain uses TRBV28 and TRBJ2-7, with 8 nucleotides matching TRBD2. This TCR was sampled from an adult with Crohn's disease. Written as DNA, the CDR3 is TGTGCCAGCAGTTTATCTTCCCGGGGGGGGGACGAGCAGTACTTC. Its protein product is CASSLSSRGGDEQYF.